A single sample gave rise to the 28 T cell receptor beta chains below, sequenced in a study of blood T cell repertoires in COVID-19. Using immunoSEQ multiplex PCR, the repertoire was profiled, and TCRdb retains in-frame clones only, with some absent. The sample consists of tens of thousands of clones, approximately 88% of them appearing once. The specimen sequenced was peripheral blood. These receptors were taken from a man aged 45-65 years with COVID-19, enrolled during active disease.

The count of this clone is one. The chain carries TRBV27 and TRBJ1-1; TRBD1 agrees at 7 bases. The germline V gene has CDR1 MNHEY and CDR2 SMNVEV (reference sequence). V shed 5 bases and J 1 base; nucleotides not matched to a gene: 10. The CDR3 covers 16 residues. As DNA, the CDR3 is TGTGCCAGCAGTCCCGGGACAGACTTTGCGAACACTGAAGCTTTCTTT. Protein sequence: CASSPGTDFANTEAFF.

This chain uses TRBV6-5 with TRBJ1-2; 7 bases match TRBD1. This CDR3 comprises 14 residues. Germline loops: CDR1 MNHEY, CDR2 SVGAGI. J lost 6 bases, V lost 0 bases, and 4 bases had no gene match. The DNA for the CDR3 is TGTGCCAGCAGTTACTCGGACAGGTTCGATGGCTACACCTTC. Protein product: CASSYSDRFDGYTF.

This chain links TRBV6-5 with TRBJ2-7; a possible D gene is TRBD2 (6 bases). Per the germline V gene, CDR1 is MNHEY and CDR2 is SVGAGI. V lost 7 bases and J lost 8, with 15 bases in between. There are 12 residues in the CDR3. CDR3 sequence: CASIIPAGQQYF. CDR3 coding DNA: TGTGCCAGCATAATCCCGGCGGGGCAGCAGTACTTC.

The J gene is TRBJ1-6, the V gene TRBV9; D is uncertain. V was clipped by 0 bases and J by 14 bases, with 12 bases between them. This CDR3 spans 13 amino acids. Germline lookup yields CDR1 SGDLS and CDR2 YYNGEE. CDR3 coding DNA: TGTGCCAGCAGCGTAGAAGGAGGCGGCGCCCTCCACTTT. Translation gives CASSVEGGGALHF.

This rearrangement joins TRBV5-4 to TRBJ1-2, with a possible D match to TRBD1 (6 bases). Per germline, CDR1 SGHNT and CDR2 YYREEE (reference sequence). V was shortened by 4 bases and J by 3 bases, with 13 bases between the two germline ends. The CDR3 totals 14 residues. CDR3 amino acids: CASSEFGQHYGYTF. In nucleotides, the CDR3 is TGTGCCAGCAGCGAATTCGGACAGCACTATGGCTACACCTTC. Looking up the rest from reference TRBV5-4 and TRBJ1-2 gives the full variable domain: ETGVTQSPTHLIKTRGQQVTLRCSSQSGHNTVSWYQQALGQGPQFIFQYYREEENGRGNFPPRFSGLQFPNYSSELNVNALELDDSALYLCASSEFGQHYGYTFGSGTRLTVV.

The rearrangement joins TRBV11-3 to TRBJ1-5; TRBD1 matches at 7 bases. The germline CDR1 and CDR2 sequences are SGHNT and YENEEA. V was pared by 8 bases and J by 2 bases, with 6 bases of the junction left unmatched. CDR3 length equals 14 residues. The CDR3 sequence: CASGQGVGNQPQHF. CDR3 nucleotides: TGTGCCAGCGGCCAGGGGGTTGGCAATCAGCCCCAGCATTTT. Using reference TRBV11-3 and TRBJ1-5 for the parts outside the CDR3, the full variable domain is EAGVVQSPRYKIIEKKQPVAFWCNPISGHNTLYWYLQNLGQGPELLIRYENEEAVDDSQLPKDRFSAERLKGVDSTLKIQPAELGDSAVYLCASGQGVGNQPQHFGDGTRLSIL.

The CDR3 loop is CASSSQTGHTGNTIYF. The CDR3 bases are TGTGCCAGCAGTAGTCAAACAGGGCATACTGGAAACACCATATATTTT. The chain couples TRBV11-2 to TRBJ1-3, with D possibly matching TRBD1 (6 bases). Deletions cut 6 bases from V and 2 bases from J, with 17 bases between. Germline loops: CDR1 SGHAT, CDR2 FQNNGV. This CDR3 is 16 amino acids long.

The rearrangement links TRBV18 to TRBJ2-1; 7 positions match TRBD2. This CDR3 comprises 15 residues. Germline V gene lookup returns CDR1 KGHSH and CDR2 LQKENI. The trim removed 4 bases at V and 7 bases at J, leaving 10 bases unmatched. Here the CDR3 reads CASSQERGIGNEQFF. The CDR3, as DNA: TGTGCCAGCTCACAAGAGCGGGGAATCGGTAATGAGCAGTTCTTC.

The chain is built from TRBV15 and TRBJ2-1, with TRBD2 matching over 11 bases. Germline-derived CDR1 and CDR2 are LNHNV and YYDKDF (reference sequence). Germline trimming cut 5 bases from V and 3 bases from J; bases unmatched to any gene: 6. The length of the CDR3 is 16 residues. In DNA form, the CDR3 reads TGTGCCACCAGCCCCGTCGGACTAGCGGGCTACAATGAGCAGTTCTTC. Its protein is CATSPVGLAGYNEQFF.

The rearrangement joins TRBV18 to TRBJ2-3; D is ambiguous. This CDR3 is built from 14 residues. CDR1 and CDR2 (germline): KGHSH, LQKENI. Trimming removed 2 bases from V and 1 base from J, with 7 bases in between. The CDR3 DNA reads TGTGCCAGCTCACCAAGGCAGGGCACAGATACGCAGTATTTT. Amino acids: CASSPRQGTDTQYF.

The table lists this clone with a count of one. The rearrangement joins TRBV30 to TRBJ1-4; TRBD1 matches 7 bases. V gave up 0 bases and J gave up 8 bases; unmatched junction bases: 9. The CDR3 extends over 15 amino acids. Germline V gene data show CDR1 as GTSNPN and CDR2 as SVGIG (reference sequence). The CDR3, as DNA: TGTGCCTGGAGTGTACCGGGCAGGGGGAGCGAAAAACTGTTTTTT. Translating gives CAWSVPGRGSEKLFF.

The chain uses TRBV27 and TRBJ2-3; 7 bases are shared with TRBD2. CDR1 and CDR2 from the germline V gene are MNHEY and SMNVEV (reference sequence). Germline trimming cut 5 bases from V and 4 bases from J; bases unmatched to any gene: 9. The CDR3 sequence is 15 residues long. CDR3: CASSKVRLASDTQYF. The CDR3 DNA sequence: TGTGCCAGCAGTAAAGTCCGACTAGCATCAGATACGCAGTATTTT.

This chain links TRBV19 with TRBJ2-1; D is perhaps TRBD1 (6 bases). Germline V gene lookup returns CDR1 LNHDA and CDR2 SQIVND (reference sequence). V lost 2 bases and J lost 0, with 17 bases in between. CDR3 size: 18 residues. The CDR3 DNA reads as TGTGCCAGTAGTATACAAACAGGGCCCCCCCCCTCCTACAATGAGCAGTTCTTC. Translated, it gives CASSIQTGPPPSYNEQFF.

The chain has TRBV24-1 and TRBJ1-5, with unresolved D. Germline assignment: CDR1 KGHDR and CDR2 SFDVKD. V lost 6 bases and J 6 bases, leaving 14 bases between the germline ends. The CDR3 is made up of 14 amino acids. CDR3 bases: TGTGCCACCAGTCAGACCCACGAGGCTCAGCCCCAGCATTTT. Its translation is CATSQTHEAQPQHF.

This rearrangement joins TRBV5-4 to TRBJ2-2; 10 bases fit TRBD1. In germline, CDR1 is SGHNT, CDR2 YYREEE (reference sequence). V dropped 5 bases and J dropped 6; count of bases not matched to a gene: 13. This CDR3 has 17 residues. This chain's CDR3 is CASSPGGGQGRSGELFF. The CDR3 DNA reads TGTGCCAGCAGTCCCGGCGGGGGACAGGGGCGCTCCGGGGAGCTGTTTTTT.

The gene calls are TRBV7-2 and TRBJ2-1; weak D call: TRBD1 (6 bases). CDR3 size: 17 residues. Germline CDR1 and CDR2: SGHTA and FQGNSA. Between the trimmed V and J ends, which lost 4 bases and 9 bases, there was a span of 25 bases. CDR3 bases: TGTGCCAGCAGCTCCCCCTCAGGGACACTAAACGGAGGTGAGCAGTTCTTC. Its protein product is CASSSPSGTLNGGEQFF.

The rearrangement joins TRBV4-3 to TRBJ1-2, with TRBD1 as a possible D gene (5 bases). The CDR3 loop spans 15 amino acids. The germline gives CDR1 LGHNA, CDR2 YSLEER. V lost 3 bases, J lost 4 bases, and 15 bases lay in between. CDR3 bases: TGCGCCAGCAGCCAGGATTGGGGGGAGGCCTATGGCTACACCTTC. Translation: CASSQDWGEAYGYTF.

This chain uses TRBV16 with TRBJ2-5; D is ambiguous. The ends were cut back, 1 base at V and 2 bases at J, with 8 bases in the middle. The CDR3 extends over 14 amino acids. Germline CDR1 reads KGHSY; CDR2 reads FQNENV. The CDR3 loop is CASSQFEAQETQYF. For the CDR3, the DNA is TGTGCCAGCAGCCAATTTGAGGCGCAAGAGACCCAGTACTTC.

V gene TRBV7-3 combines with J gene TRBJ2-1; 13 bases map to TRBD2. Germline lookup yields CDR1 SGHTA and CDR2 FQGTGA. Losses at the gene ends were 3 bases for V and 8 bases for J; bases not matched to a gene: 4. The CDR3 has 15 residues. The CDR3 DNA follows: TGTGCCAGCAGCTTGGCACTAGCGGGGGGGCATGAGCAGTTCTTC. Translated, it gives CASSLALAGGHEQFF.

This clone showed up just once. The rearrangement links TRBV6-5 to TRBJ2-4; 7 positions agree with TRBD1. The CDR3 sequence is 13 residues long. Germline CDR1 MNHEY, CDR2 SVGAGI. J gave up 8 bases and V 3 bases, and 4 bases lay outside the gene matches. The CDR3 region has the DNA TGTGCCAGCAGTTATAACAGGGGTTACATTCAGTACTTC. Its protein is CASSYNRGYIQYF.

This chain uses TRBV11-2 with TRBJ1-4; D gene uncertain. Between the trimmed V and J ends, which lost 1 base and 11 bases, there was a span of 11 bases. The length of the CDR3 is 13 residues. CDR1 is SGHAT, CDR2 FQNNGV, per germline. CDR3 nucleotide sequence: TGTGCCAGCAGCTTAGCTGGGCCGGGGAAACTGTTTTTT. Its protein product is CASSLAGPGKLFF.

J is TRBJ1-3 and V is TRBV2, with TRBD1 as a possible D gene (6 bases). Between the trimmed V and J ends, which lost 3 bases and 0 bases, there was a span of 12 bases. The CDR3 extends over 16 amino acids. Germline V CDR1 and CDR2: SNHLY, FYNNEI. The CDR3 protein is CASSEPGESSGNTIYF. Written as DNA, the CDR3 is TGTGCCAGCAGTGAGCCAGGGGAAAGCTCTGGAAACACCATATATTTT.

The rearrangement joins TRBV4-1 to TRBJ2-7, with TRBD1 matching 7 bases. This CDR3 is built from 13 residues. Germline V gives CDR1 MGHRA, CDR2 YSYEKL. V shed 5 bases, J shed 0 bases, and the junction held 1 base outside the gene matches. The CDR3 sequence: CASSNRGSYEQYF. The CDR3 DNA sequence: TGCGCCAGCAGCAACAGGGGCTCCTACGAGCAGTACTTC.

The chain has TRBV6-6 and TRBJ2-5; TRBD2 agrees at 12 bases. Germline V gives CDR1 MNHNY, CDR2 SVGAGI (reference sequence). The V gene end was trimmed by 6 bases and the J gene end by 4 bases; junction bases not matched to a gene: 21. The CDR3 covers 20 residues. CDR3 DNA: TGTGCCAGCAGCCAAATTTCCCTCCGGACTAGCGGGGATCCCCCAGAGACCCAGTACTTC. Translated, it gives CASSQISLRTSGDPPETQYF.

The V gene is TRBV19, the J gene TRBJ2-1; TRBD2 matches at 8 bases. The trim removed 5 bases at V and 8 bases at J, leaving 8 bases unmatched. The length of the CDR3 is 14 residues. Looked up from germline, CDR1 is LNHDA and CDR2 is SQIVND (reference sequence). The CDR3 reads CASSPRGVGDEQFF. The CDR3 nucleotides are TGTGCCAGTAGTCCGCGGGGGGTAGGAGATGAGCAGTTCTTC.

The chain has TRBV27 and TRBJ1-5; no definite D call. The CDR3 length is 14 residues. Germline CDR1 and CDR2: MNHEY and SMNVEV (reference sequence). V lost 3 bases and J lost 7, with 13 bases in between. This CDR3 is CASSLGGSRQPQHF. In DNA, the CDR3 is TGTGCCAGCAGTTTGGGTGGGAGCCGACAGCCCCAGCATTTT.

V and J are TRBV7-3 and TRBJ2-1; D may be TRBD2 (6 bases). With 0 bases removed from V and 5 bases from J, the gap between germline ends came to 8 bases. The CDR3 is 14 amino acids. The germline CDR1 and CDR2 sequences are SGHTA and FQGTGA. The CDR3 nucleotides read TGTGCCAGCAGCTTAACCGGGGGTAACAATGAGCAGTTCTTC. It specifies CASSLTGGNNEQFF.

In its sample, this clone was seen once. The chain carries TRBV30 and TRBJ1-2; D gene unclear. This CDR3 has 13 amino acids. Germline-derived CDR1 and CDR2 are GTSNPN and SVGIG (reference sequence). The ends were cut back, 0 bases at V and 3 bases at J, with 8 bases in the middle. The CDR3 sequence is CAWSVRGYYGYTF. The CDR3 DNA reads TGTGCCTGGAGTGTACGAGGGTACTATGGCTACACCTTC.